Listed below are T cell receptor beta chains from one sample, sequenced in a study of blood T cell repertoires in COVID-19. Profiling relied on immunoSEQ multiplex PCR, and the TCRdb table lists in-frame clones only, not all of them. The data contain more than 85,000 clones, approximately 90% of them seen just once; the ten biggest clones take up around 5.1%. Sequenced: peripheral blood. Receptors were obtained from a human donor in a cohort sampled during active COVID-19. CDR3s include the opening cysteine and the closing phenylalanine or tryptophan. Fields, in order: D gene, V gene, CDR3 protein. The D gene is left open where the match is weak.

d_call: TRBD1
v_call: TRBV9
cdr3_aa: CASSVARQGGNEQFF

d_call: .
v_call: TRBV30
cdr3_aa: CAWSPDSNQPQHF

d_call: TRBD1
v_call: TRBV4-2
cdr3_aa: CASSQEQTGQTDYGYTF

d_call: .
v_call: TRBV9
cdr3_aa: CASSVEDRGYEQFF

d_call: TRBD1
v_call: TRBV4-1
cdr3_aa: CASSPGTGENEQYF

d_call: .
v_call: TRBV30
cdr3_aa: CAWSAQGYGYTF

d_call: TRBD1
v_call: TRBV4-1
cdr3_aa: CASSRTPGQGSSYNEQFF

d_call: .
v_call: TRBV3-1/TRBV3-2
cdr3_aa: CASSQARDRYQETQYF

d_call: .
v_call: TRBV27
cdr3_aa: CASSLSVRVQETQYF

d_call: .
v_call: TRBV24-1
cdr3_aa: CATSDTRQNYGYTF

d_call: .
v_call: TRBV7-2
cdr3_aa: CASSKQGGSYNEQFF

d_call: TRBD1
v_call: TRBV29-1
cdr3_aa: CSVAGQGAGEQYF

d_call: .
v_call: TRBV27
cdr3_aa: CASSLSDRLGYEQYF

d_call: TRBD1
v_call: TRBV7-3
cdr3_aa: CASSRTGQGETQYF

d_call: TRBD2
v_call: TRBV19
cdr3_aa: CASIGTSGSGATGELFF

d_call: TRBD1
v_call: TRBV19
cdr3_aa: CASSIELGTGVYGQYF

d_call: .
v_call: TRBV30
cdr3_aa: CAWSPGIVEKLFF

d_call: .
v_call: TRBV28
cdr3_aa: CASSSRGLETQYF

d_call: TRBD1
v_call: TRBV19
cdr3_aa: CASSLGQANTGELFF

d_call: .
v_call: TRBV29-1
cdr3_aa: CSVPTTYQGSGAGELFF

d_call: TRBD2
v_call: TRBV5-1
cdr3_aa: CASSLRAGGVDEQFF

d_call: .
v_call: TRBV2
cdr3_aa: CASLSRGLYGYTF

d_call: .
v_call: TRBV18
cdr3_aa: CASSPAILGEQYF

d_call: TRBD2
v_call: TRBV11-2
cdr3_aa: CASLAREGPYNEQFF

d_call: TRBD2
v_call: TRBV19
cdr3_aa: CATAGTSGNVADTQYF

d_call: TRBD2
v_call: TRBV7-9
cdr3_aa: CASSLQGLAGDNEQFF

d_call: TRBD1
v_call: TRBV5-1
cdr3_aa: CASSPAQGAYEQYF

d_call: .
v_call: TRBV9
cdr3_aa: CASSPPRGMSGELFF

d_call: TRBD1
v_call: TRBV10-3
cdr3_aa: CAISYDGQVNSPLHF

d_call: TRBD2
v_call: TRBV30
cdr3_aa: CAWSPGGHEQYF

d_call: .
v_call: TRBV5-4
cdr3_aa: CASSTSTAHSYEQYF

d_call: .
v_call: TRBV28
cdr3_aa: CASSLGPETGDNEQFF

d_call: .
v_call: TRBV7-9
cdr3_aa: CASSKQDSKTGNTIYF

d_call: TRBD1
v_call: TRBV4-2
cdr3_aa: CASSPRQGNEKLFF

d_call: .
v_call: TRBV7-2
cdr3_aa: CASRPTNARYGYTF

d_call: .
v_call: TRBV6-6
cdr3_aa: CASSYVRGRETQYF

d_call: .
v_call: TRBV11-2
cdr3_aa: CASSLDQGNTIYF

d_call: .
v_call: TRBV29-1
cdr3_aa: CSIAMRANQPQHF

d_call: TRBD2
v_call: TRBV3-1/TRBV3-2
cdr3_aa: CASSPRLAGDVNIQYF

d_call: .
v_call: TRBV12-2
cdr3_aa: CASRFPTAARTYEQYF

d_call: TRBD1
v_call: TRBV10-3
cdr3_aa: CAISDPGQGNEQYF

d_call: TRBD2
v_call: TRBV3-1/TRBV3-2
cdr3_aa: CASRGAGGPRDTQYF

d_call: .
v_call: TRBV5-4
cdr3_aa: CASTWGGESSYEQYF

d_call: TRBD2
v_call: TRBV24-1
cdr3_aa: CATSDLAGDPSYNEQFF

d_call: .
v_call: TRBV3-1/TRBV3-2
cdr3_aa: CASSQDLAAYEQYF

d_call: TRBD1
v_call: TRBV29-1
cdr3_aa: CSVETGNEKLFF

d_call: .
v_call: TRBV10-1
cdr3_aa: CASSDDRFLGGNTIYF

d_call: TRBD2
v_call: TRBV5-4
cdr3_aa: CASSTPTSGEETQYF

d_call: .
v_call: TRBV19
cdr3_aa: CASSIRQTGTQANTIYF

d_call: .
v_call: TRBV5-8
cdr3_aa: CASSLAARVYRNQPQHF

d_call: .
v_call: TRBV7-3
cdr3_aa: CASSQRWRTEGDTEAFF

d_call: TRBD2
v_call: TRBV7-9
cdr3_aa: CASSLWYAGGPENEQFF

d_call: TRBD2
v_call: TRBV7-9
cdr3_aa: CASSLMSAGEVYNEQFF

d_call: TRBD2
v_call: TRBV28
cdr3_aa: CASSPAGGRWDEQFF

d_call: TRBD2
v_call: TRBV19
cdr3_aa: CASRGWASGTPSDEQYF